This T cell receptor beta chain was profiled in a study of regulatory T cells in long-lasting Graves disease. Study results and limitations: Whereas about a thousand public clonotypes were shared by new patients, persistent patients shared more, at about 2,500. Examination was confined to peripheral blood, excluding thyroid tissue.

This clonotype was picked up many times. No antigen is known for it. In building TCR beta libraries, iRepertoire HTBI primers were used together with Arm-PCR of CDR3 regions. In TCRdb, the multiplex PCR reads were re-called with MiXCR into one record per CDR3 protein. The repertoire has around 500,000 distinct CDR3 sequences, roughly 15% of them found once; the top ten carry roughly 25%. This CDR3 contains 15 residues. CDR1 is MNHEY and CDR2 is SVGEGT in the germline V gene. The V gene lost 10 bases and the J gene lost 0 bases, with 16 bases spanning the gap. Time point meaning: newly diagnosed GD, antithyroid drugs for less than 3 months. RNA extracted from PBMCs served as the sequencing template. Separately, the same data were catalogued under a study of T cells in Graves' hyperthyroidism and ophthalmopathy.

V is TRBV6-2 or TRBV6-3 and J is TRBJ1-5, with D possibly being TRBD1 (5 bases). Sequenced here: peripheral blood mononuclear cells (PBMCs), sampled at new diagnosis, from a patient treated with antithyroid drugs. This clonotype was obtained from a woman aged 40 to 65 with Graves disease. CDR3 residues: CATFDSEVSNQPQHF. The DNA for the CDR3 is TGTGCCACCTTCGACAGTGAAGTTAGCAATCAGCCCCAGCATTTT.